The 8 T cell receptor beta chains below all came from one sample that was sequenced in a study of identical twins. TCRdb processed the 5' RACE reads anew with MiXCR; each CDR3 protein has one entry. The table has under 800,000 distinct CDR3 sequences, 21% seen once. This same sample was also part of a study on T cells expressing NK-cell markers.

Sequencing was performed on PBMCs. These receptors were taken from a woman aged 18-29 years in good health.

This clonotype was seen only a few times. The CDR3 protein is CSASPQGETEAFF. The CDR3 nucleotides are TGCAGTGCTAGTCCTCAGGGTGAAACTGAAGCTTTCTTT. The chain joins TRBV20-1 to TRBJ1-1; D is possibly TRBD1 (5 bases). The CDR3 is 13 amino acids. V lost 3 bases and J lost 5, with 13 bases in between. Germline loops: CDR1 DFQATT, CDR2 SNEGSKA (reference sequence).

J is TRBJ2-2 and V is TRBV7-2; D gene uncertain. The V gene's germline CDR1 is SGHTA and CDR2 FQGNSA. With 1 base removed from V and 6 bases from J, the gap between germline ends came to 9 bases. The CDR3 spans 14 residues. The CDR3 protein is CASSLGPDSGELFF. CDR3 nucleotides: TGTGCCAGCAGCTTAGGGCCAGATTCCGGGGAGCTGTTTTTT. The complete variable domain, with remaining parts taken from reference TRBV7-2 and TRBJ2-2, reads GAGVSQSPSNKVTEKGKDVELRCDPISGHTALYWYRQSLGQGLEFLIYFQGNSAPDKSGLPSDRFSAERTGGSVSTLTIQRTQQEDSAVYLCASSLGPDSGELFFGEGSRLTVL.

This chain connects TRBV6-2 or TRBV6-3 to TRBJ1-2; no clear D. Germline CDR1 and CDR2: MNHEY and SVGEGT. CDR3 length: 12 residues. The V gene lost 7 bases and the J gene lost 2 bases, with 8 bases spanning the gap. The CDR3 loop reads CASTQQNYGYTF. The CDR3 DNA is TGTGCCAGCACCCAACAAAACTATGGCTACACCTTC.

The chain recombines TRBV20-1 with TRBJ2-3; 7 bases map to TRBD1. The CDR3 runs 17 residues. V shed 6 bases and J 5 bases; nucleotides not matched to a gene: 20. Germline V gene data show CDR1 as DFQATT and CDR2 as SNEGSKA (reference sequence). CDR3 bases: TGCAGTGCCCCAACACCTAAGAAGACAGGGTTTGGAGATACGCAGTATTTT. Amino acids: CSAPTPKKTGFGDTQYF.

This clonotype was observed a handful of times. V usage is TRBV10-3 and J usage is TRBJ2-2, with a possible D match to TRBD1 (5 bases). This CDR3 is built from 14 residues. Trimming stripped 2 bases from V and 4 bases from J, with 8 bases between. CDR1 and CDR2 (germline): ENHRY, SYGVKD. The CDR3 sequence is CAISEGAGTGELFF. The CDR3 DNA reads as TGTGCCATCAGTGAGGGGGCAGGCACCGGGGAGCTGTTTTTT.

V and J are TRBV20-1 and TRBJ2-5, with D unresolved. CDR1 and CDR2 (germline): DFQATT, SNEGSKA (reference sequence). The V end lost 6 bases, the J end lost 1 base, and 12 bases lay between the germline ends. The CDR3 totals 13 residues. The CDR3 DNA sequence: TGCAGTGCGCCCCACGGCTTCCAAGAGACCCAGTACTTC. Protein sequence: CSAPHGFQETQYF.

This clonotype has a handful of counts. This chain uses TRBV12-3 or TRBV12-4 with TRBJ2-1; TRBD2 matches at 12 bases. There are 13 residues in the CDR3. J gave up 9 bases and V 7 bases, and 4 bases lay outside the gene matches. The CDR3 reads CASTSGGVGEQFF. The CDR3 bases are TGTGCCAGCACTAGCGGGGGGGTGGGTGAGCAGTTCTTC.

This clonotype was counted between two and nine times. J is TRBJ1-5 and V is TRBV20-1; 7 bases are a match to TRBD1. The germline V gene has CDR1 DFQATT and CDR2 SNEGSKA (reference sequence). The CDR3 runs 15 residues. Trimming at V came to 1 base and at J to 5 bases, leaving 8 bases not matched to a gene. CDR3: CSARGLDRDYQPQHF. As DNA, the CDR3 is TGCAGTGCTAGAGGGCTTGACAGGGATTATCAGCCCCAGCATTTT.